What follows are 4 T cell receptor beta chains derived from one specimen sequenced in a study of T-cell reconstitution after alpha-beta-depleted transplantation in children. A TCRbeta library incorporating unique molecular identifiers was prepared. TCRdb reprocessed the PCR reads via MiXCR and lists one record per CDR3 protein. The table includes hundreds of thousands of distinct CDR3 sequences, 10% to 13% detected once. The sample was PBMCs, taken before TCRalphabeta/CD19-depleted stem cell transplant. The receptors stem from a child aged 2 to 9 with inherited bone marrow failure, due to receive a stem cell transplant.

The sample holds a few counts of this clonotype. This chain links TRBV7-2 with TRBJ2-7; the match to TRBD1 covers 11 bases. This CDR3 spans 18 amino acids. V lost 2 bases to trimming and J lost 3 bases; unmatched junction nucleotides: 12. CDR1 and CDR2 (germline): SGHTA, FQGNSA. The CDR3: CASSLSSGGQGGLYEQYF. CDR3 sequence (DNA): TGTGCCAGCAGCTTATCGAGTGGGGGACAGGGGGGACTCTACGAGCAGTACTTC.

The chain employs TRBV7-8 and TRBJ2-7; 9 bases are a match to TRBD2. This CDR3 region has 16 residues. Trimming took 1 base from V and 2 from J; bases not matched to a gene: 6. Looked up from germline, CDR1 is SGHVS and CDR2 is FQNEAQ. The CDR3: CASSLVGGRDPYEQYF. The CDR3 DNA reads TGTGCCAGCAGCTTAGTGGGCGGGAGGGATCCCTACGAGCAGTACTTC. The variable domain in full, with the rest retrieved from reference TRBV7-8 and TRBJ2-7, is GAGVSQSPRYKVAKRGQDVALRCDPISGHVSLFWYQQALGQGPEFLTYFQNEAQLDKSGLPSDRFFAERPEGSVSTLKIQRTQQEDSAVYLCASSLVGGRDPYEQYFGPGTRLTVT.

This clonotype came up many times. At one of its ends the junction is not consistent with the germline gene, which may arise from a read error. The V call is TRBV14, the J call TRBJ1-1, with D uncertain. Germline V lookup: CDR1 SGHDN, CDR2 FVKESK. CDR3 length: 13 amino acids. As DNA, the CDR3 is TGTGCCAGCAGCCAGCTCTCGACGAATTCAGGTACCTTT. Translation gives CASSQLSTNSGTF. The variable domain in full, completed from reference TRBV14 and TRBJ1-1, reads EAGVTQFPSHSVIEKGQTVTLRCDPISGHDNLYWYRRVMGKEIKFLLHFVKESKQDESGMPNNRFLAERTGGTYSTLKVQPAELEDSGVYFCASSQLSTNSGTFGQGTRLTVV.

This clonotype turned up a few times. The V gene is TRBV4-3, the J gene TRBJ1-5; 7 bases agree with TRBD1. This CDR3 has 18 amino acids. The J segment lost 5 bases and the V segment lost 0 bases, leaving 13 bases of the junction unmatched. Germline loops: CDR1 LGHNA, CDR2 YSLEER. CDR3 sequence: CASSQEFFQGVVDQPQHF. In DNA, the CDR3 is TGCGCCAGCAGCCAAGAATTCTTTCAGGGGGTGGTGGATCAGCCCCAGCATTTT.